These T cell receptor beta chains were read from a single sample in a study of T cell responses to AZD1222 COVID-19 vaccine. Profiled with immunoSEQ multiplex PCR; TCRdb holds only in-frame clones, not every one. The sample has approximately 150,000 clones; 90% to 95% are singletons. The source was peripheral blood, collected on day 0 of AZD1222 vaccination. These receptors originate from an adult in good health. Both conserved end residues are part of each CDR3. A D gene is named only where the DNA matches it firmly. Some rows mark clone size as missing; the rest say once, few, many or name a class of expanded clone.

D gene: TRBD2; V gene: TRBV30; clone size: -; J gene: TRBJ2-1; CDR3 DNA: TGTGCCTGGAGTGTAATAGCGGGGACCCACAATGAGCAGTTCTTC; CDR3 protein: CAWSVIAGTHNEQFF
D gene: -; V gene: TRBV9; clone size: -; J gene: TRBJ1-1; CDR3 DNA: TGTGCCAGCAGCTTCGCCATGGGTGGCACTGAAGCTTTCTTT; CDR3 protein: CASSFAMGGTEAFF
D gene: -; V gene: TRBV2; clone size: -; J gene: TRBJ1-5; CDR3 DNA: TGTGCCAGCAGTGTTAAGGTCACAGTGGGGGGTAGCAATCAGCCCCAGCATTTT; CDR3 protein: CASSVKVTVGGSNQPQHF
D gene: -; V gene: TRBV20-1; clone size: -; J gene: TRBJ1-5; CDR3 DNA: TGCAGTGCTAGTCGCGCGCAGACTAGCAATCAGCCCCAGCATTTT; CDR3 protein: CSASRAQTSNQPQHF
D gene: -; V gene: TRBV4-3; clone size: -; J gene: TRBJ2-1; CDR3 DNA: TGCGCCAGCAGCCAAGATTTGACTGCGATGAATGAGCAGTTCTTC; CDR3 protein: CASSQDLTAMNEQFF
D gene: TRBD2; V gene: TRBV27; clone size: -; J gene: TRBJ2-7; CDR3 DNA: TGTGCCATCGGCCGGGACTATCGGAGCGAGCAGTACTTC; CDR3 protein: CAIGRDYRSEQYF
D gene: -; V gene: TRBV5-6; clone size: -; J gene: TRBJ2-2; CDR3 DNA: TGTGCCAGCAGCTTGGCCACCGGGGAGCTGTTTTTT; CDR3 protein: CASSLATGELFF
D gene: -; V gene: TRBV9; clone size: -; J gene: TRBJ1-6; CDR3 DNA: TGTGCCAGCAGCGAGGGACCGTATAACCCACCCCTCCACTTT; CDR3 protein: CASSEGPYNPPLHF
D gene: -; V gene: TRBV27; clone size: -; J gene: TRBJ2-7; CDR3 DNA: TGTGCCAGCAGTCCAGAGGGGGGGCCAGGGTACGAGCAGTACTTC; CDR3 protein: CASSPEGGPGYEQYF
D gene: TRBD1; V gene: TRBV19; clone size: -; J gene: TRBJ2-3; CDR3 DNA: TGTGCCCTGCGGGACAGGTTCACAGATACGCAGTATTTT; CDR3 protein: CALRDRFTDTQYF
D gene: TRBD1; V gene: TRBV5-1; clone size: -; J gene: TRBJ1-4; CDR3 DNA: TGCGCCAGCAGCCTGCGGACAGGTACTAATGAAAAACTGTTTTTT; CDR3 protein: CASSLRTGTNEKLFF
D gene: -; V gene: TRBV10-3; clone size: once; J gene: TRBJ1-3; CDR3 DNA: TGTGCCATCAGTACAGGAGCGGAAAACACCATATATTTT; CDR3 protein: CAISTGAENTIYF
D gene: TRBD1; V gene: TRBV5-1; clone size: -; J gene: TRBJ2-1; CDR3 DNA: TGCGCCAGCAGCCCGGTGCCTCTCCGGACAGGGGGCTTCAATGAGCAGTTCTTC; CDR3 protein: CASSPVPLRTGGFNEQFF
D gene: TRBD1; V gene: TRBV19; clone size: -; J gene: TRBJ1-2; CDR3 DNA: TGTGCCAGTGGGACAGATGCCGTTTTTGGCTACACCTTC; CDR3 protein: CASGTDAVFGYTF
D gene: TRBD1; V gene: TRBV6-5; clone size: -; J gene: TRBJ1-1; CDR3 DNA: TGTGCCAGCAGTTACACACGGGCAGGGGGTACTGAAGCTTTCTTT; CDR3 protein: CASSYTRAGGTEAFF
D gene: TRBD1; V gene: TRBV7-2; clone size: -; J gene: TRBJ1-6; CDR3 DNA: TGTGCCAGCAGCCCCCTCAGGGGGCTGTCACCCCTCCACTTT; CDR3 protein: CASSPLRGLSPLHF
D gene: -; V gene: TRBV12-3/TRBV12-4; clone size: once; J gene: TRBJ2-7; CDR3 DNA: TGTGCCAGCAGTGCGGGACACCCCTACGAGCAGTACTTC; CDR3 protein: CASSAGHPYEQYF
D gene: -; V gene: TRBV7-9; clone size: -; J gene: TRBJ1-5; CDR3 DNA: TGTGCCAGCAGCTTAGAATTTGATCAGCCCCAGCATTTT; CDR3 protein: CASSLEFDQPQHF
D gene: -; V gene: TRBV6-6; clone size: -; J gene: TRBJ2-2; CDR3 DNA: TGTGCCAGCAGGGCCAGGGAAACCACCGGGGAGCTGTTTTTT; CDR3 protein: CASRARETTGELFF
D gene: -; V gene: TRBV6-5; clone size: -; J gene: TRBJ2-6; CDR3 DNA: TGTGCCACCGCACTGATCTCTGGGGCCAACGTCCTGACTTTC; CDR3 protein: CATALISGANVLTF
D gene: -; V gene: TRBV21-1; clone size: -; J gene: TRBJ2-3; CDR3 DNA: TGTGCCAGCAGCAAACGGCCCCGGAGGCGGGGGCCCCTCGCAGATACGCAGTATTTT; CDR3 protein: CASSKRPRRRGPLADTQYF
D gene: -; V gene: TRBV27; clone size: once; J gene: TRBJ2-3; CDR3 DNA: TGTGCCAGCAGTTTACCCGGGGGCAGGGATACGCAGTATTTT; CDR3 protein: CASSLPGGRDTQYF
D gene: -; V gene: TRBV6-1; clone size: -; J gene: TRBJ1-5; CDR3 DNA: TGTGCCAGCAGTGAAATATTTAGTGGAAATCAGCCCCAGCATTTT; CDR3 protein: CASSEIFSGNQPQHF
D gene: TRBD2; V gene: TRBV4-3; clone size: -; J gene: TRBJ2-1; CDR3 DNA: TGCGCCAGCAGCCAAGATTCTAGCGGGGGCAGGGAGCAGTTCTTC; CDR3 protein: CASSQDSSGGREQFF
D gene: -; V gene: TRBV5-6; clone size: -; J gene: TRBJ1-1; CDR3 DNA: TGTGCCAGCAGCTTGGTGGGGGCAGGACGCGCTTTCTTT; CDR3 protein: CASSLVGAGRAFF
D gene: TRBD2; V gene: TRBV4-1; clone size: -; J gene: TRBJ2-3; CDR3 DNA: TGCGCCAGCAGCCAAGATCTAACTAGCGGGGGGACCACAGATACGCAGTATTTT; CDR3 protein: CASSQDLTSGGTTDTQYF
D gene: TRBD1; V gene: TRBV18; clone size: -; J gene: TRBJ2-5; CDR3 DNA: TGTGCCAGCTCACCACGGGGACAGGGGGAGACCCAGTACTTC; CDR3 protein: CASSPRGQGETQYF
D gene: -; V gene: TRBV13; clone size: -; J gene: TRBJ2-7; CDR3 DNA: TGTGCCAGCAGCTTACGGGAAGGGGTAGGACTGGGCGAGCAGTACTTC; CDR3 protein: CASSLREGVGLGEQYF
D gene: TRBD1; V gene: TRBV7-8; clone size: -; J gene: TRBJ1-1; CDR3 DNA: TGTGCCAGCAGCTTTAAACAGGGGTTAACTGAAGCTTTCTTT; CDR3 protein: CASSFKQGLTEAFF
D gene: -; V gene: TRBV27; clone size: -; J gene: TRBJ1-6; CDR3 DNA: TGTGCCAGCAGTTTTTTAGCCGTCTCCCCCCTCCACTTT; CDR3 protein: CASSFLAVSPLHF
D gene: -; V gene: TRBV7-2; clone size: -; J gene: TRBJ2-5; CDR3 DNA: TGTGCCAGCAGCCGCCCGCCGAGGGGGGAGACCCAGTACTTC; CDR3 protein: CASSRPPRGETQYF
D gene: -; V gene: TRBV30; clone size: once; J gene: TRBJ1-6; CDR3 DNA: TGTGCCGCGAGGGTGGGTCCCAGCTCCTATAATTCACCCCTCCACTTT; CDR3 protein: CAARVGPSSYNSPLHF
D gene: TRBD1; V gene: TRBV27; clone size: -; J gene: TRBJ2-1; CDR3 DNA: TGTGCCAGCATAAGGAGGCAGGGGGCGAACGAGCAGTTCTTC; CDR3 protein: CASIRRQGANEQFF
D gene: -; V gene: TRBV24-1; clone size: -; J gene: TRBJ2-4; CDR3 DNA: TGTGCCACCAGTGACGCTACAGGGCTAGCCAAAAACATTCAGTACTTC; CDR3 protein: CATSDATGLAKNIQYF
D gene: -; V gene: TRBV30; clone size: once; J gene: TRBJ1-2; CDR3 DNA: TGTGCCAACCACCGGACGGTCTATGGCTACACCTTC; CDR3 protein: CANHRTVYGYTF
D gene: -; V gene: TRBV9; clone size: -; J gene: TRBJ2-2; CDR3 DNA: TGTGCCAGCAGCTCGAACGCGGCAGGGACTTATGCCGGCGGAGGGGAGCTGTTTTTT; CDR3 protein: CASSSNAAGTYAGGGELFF
D gene: -; V gene: TRBV28; clone size: -; J gene: TRBJ2-7; CDR3 DNA: TGTGCCAGTTCCCCATCGGGACACTCCTACGAGCAGTACTTC; CDR3 protein: CASSPSGHSYEQYF
D gene: -; V gene: TRBV20-1; clone size: -; J gene: TRBJ1-3; CDR3 DNA: TGCAGTGCTAGTTCCGCCGGGACCTCTGGAAACACCATATATTTT; CDR3 protein: CSASSAGTSGNTIYF
D gene: -; V gene: TRBV7-9; clone size: -; J gene: TRBJ1-5; CDR3 DNA: TGTGCCAGCAGCTTAGCGGGGGGTGACGTTGGTGGTCAGCCCCAGCATTTT; CDR3 protein: CASSLAGGDVGGQPQHF
D gene: TRBD1; V gene: TRBV30; clone size: -; J gene: TRBJ1-6; CDR3 DNA: TGTGCCTGGAGTGCGGGGACCGGGACAGGGGGCAATTCACCCCTCCACTTT; CDR3 protein: CAWSAGTGTGGNSPLHF
D gene: -; V gene: TRBV7-2; clone size: -; J gene: TRBJ1-2; CDR3 DNA: TGTGCCAGCAGCTTAGCGGGACATCAAAAGAGCGGCTACACCTTC; CDR3 protein: CASSLAGHQKSGYTF
D gene: -; V gene: TRBV7-3; clone size: -; J gene: TRBJ1-3; CDR3 DNA: TGTGCCAGCAGCTACGAGGTGTTAGGCCACAATACGGGAAACACCATATATTTT; CDR3 protein: CASSYEVLGHNTGNTIYF
D gene: -; V gene: TRBV6-2/TRBV6-3; clone size: -; J gene: TRBJ1-2; CDR3 DNA: TGTGCCAGCAGCCACACTTATGGCTACACCTTC; CDR3 protein: CASSHTYGYTF
D gene: -; V gene: TRBV5-1; clone size: -; J gene: TRBJ2-2; CDR3 DNA: TGCGCCAGCAGCTTGTTAAATGAGGGCGGGGTGCTGTTTTTT; CDR3 protein: CASSLLNEGGVLFF
D gene: -; V gene: TRBV3-1/TRBV3-2; clone size: -; J gene: TRBJ2-3; CDR3 DNA: TGTGCCAGCAGCCACCACCTTAGGCTAGCCTTTAGAGCAGATACGCAGTATTTT; CDR3 protein: CASSHHLRLAFRADTQYF
D gene: -; V gene: TRBV19; clone size: -; J gene: TRBJ2-7; CDR3 DNA: TGTGCCAGTAGTACGGGGAAACCCTACGAGCAGTACTTC; CDR3 protein: CASSTGKPYEQYF
D gene: TRBD1; V gene: TRBV6-5; clone size: once; J gene: TRBJ1-1; CDR3 DNA: TGTGCCAGCAGTCGAGGGACAGAAAACACTGAAGCTTTCTTT; CDR3 protein: CASSRGTENTEAFF